This T cell receptor beta chain appears in the sequencing data of a study of blood T cell repertoires in COVID-19. Study in general: The samples span acute and convalescent COVID-19 from the United States, Italy and Spain. From T cells, B-cell-depleted T cells, or PBMCs came the material, which was cDNA or gDNA.

Per the original methods: Amplification of reference gene primers provided the estimated nucleated cell counts. Repertoires were generated with immunoSEQ multiplex PCR, while TCRdb's copy carries only in-frame clones and drops some. D and trimming come from the DNA, and the V and J calls and clone size come from that table. The data contain some 170,000 clones, approximately 88% of them seen just once; the ten biggest clones take up roughly 9.1%. Per the germline V gene, CDR1 is SGHRS and CDR2 is YFSETQ. The J segment lost 6 bases and the V segment lost 0 bases, leaving 3 bases of the junction unmatched. The CDR3 is 15 amino acids.

The V call is TRBV5-1, the J call TRBJ2-2; TRBD1 agrees at 9 bases. The specimen sequenced was peripheral blood. The TCR sequence derives from a woman aged 80 or over with active or convalescent COVID-19. CDR3 sequence reads: CASSLGGQGSGELFF. Here the CDR3 DNA reads TGCGCCAGCAGCTTGGGAGGACAGGGGTCCGGGGAGCTGTTTTTT.